This T cell receptor beta chain was sequenced for a study of breast tumors, draining lymph nodes, adjacent tissues (dated by TCRdb to the mid-2010s). Regarding the complete study: The study compared TCR beta repertoires across tumor, adjacent nontumor tissue and axillary lymph nodes from breast cancer patients. In human breast cancer, the study set out to evaluate how tumor, surrounding tissue and draining lymph node repertoires relate to one another and whether T cells may move between these sites. Broad study findings and their caveats: The data were considered consistent with the idea that most tumor T cells come from the lymph node and then expand in tumor tissue. In luminal-like breast cancer, tumor and nontumor tissue repertoires resembled each other significantly more than in basal-like breast cancer. The study presented the conclusion that tumor T cells originate in lymph nodes as consistent with a hypothesis, not as something directly demonstrated. Tumor T-cell repertoires showed less diversity than lymph node repertoires and more diversity than nontumor tissue repertoires, and tumor T-cell repertoires showed preferential V and J gene usage.

Sequencer: Illumina HiSeq 2000. Multiplex PCR amplification was used to generate the TCR beta chain libraries. High-throughput sequencing was used to analyze the amplified TCR beta chain products. Using fastp at Q25 and MiXCR, TCRdb reprocessed the public reads and kept productive beta chains. Here each entry gathers all rows of one CDR3 protein and keeps the most common genes and DNA. This sample is represented by 70,000 to 85,000 distinct CDR3 sequences; about 21% of them were singletons. The ten largest account for about 2.2% of the sample. For CDR1 and CDR2, the germline V gene lists MNHEY and SVGEGT. Including cysteine and phenylalanine, the CDR3 has 16 amino acids. Only the CDR3 DNA stays, 48 bases, in frame from base 1. Here V drops 5 bases and J drops 0 bases, and the junction holds 6 bases not matched to any gene. Lymph node samples were obtained from the axillary draining lymph nodes of breast cancer patients.

Turning to this clonotype: Its antigen remains unidentified. The sample holds no much larger clone one base away, and base qualities are not on file.

The clonotype originates from a female donor with breast cancer. Some clones in this sample may be carry-over from other donors' samples. The chain is assembled from TRBV6-2 or TRBV6-3 and TRBJ2-1, and TRBD2 matches 8 of the central bases. The sequenced material came from axillary lymph node tissue. The CDR3 sequence is CASSILGTSSYNEQFF. The DNA reads TGTGCCAGCAGTATCCTCGGGACTAGCTCCTACAATGAGCAGTTCTTC.